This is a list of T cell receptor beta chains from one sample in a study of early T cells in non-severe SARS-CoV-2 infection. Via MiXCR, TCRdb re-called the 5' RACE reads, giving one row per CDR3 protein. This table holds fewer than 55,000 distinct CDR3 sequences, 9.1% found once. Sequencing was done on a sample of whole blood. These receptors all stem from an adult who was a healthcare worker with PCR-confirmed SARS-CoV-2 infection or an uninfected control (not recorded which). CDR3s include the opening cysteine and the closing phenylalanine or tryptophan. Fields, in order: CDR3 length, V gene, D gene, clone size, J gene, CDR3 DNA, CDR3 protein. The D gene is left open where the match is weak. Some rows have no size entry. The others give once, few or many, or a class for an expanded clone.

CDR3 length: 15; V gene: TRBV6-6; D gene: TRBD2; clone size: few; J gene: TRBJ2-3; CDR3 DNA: TGTGCCAGCGGATCTAGCGGGAGAGAAACAGATACGCAGTATTTT; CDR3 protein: CASGSSGRETDTQYF
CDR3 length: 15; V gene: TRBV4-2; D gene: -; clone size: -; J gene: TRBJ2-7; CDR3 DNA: TGTGCCAGCAGCCGTGAAGGGACTTCAGCCTACGAGCAGTACTTC; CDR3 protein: CASSREGTSAYEQYF
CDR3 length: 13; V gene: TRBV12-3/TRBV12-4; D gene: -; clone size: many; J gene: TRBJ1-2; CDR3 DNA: TGTGCCACCTCTTCGGGGGAGAACTATGGCTACACCTTC; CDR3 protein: CATSSGENYGYTF
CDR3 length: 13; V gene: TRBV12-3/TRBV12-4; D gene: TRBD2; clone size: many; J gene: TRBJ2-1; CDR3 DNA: TGTGCCAGCAGTTTGCTAGCGGAAAATGAGCAGTTCTTC; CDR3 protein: CASSLLAENEQFF
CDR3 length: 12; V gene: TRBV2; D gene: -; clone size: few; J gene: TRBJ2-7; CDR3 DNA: TGTGCCAGCAGTGATAATCGCTACGAGCAGTACTTC; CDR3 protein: CASSDNRYEQYF
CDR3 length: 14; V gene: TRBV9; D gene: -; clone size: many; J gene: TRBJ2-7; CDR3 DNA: TGTGCCAGCAGCGTAGTCGATGGGGCCTACGAGCAGTACTTC; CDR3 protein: CASSVVDGAYEQYF
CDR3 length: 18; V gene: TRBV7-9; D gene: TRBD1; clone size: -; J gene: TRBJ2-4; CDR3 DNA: TGTGCCAGCAGCTTACGGGACAGCAAACCTACAGCCAAAAACATTCAGTACTTC; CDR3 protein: CASSLRDSKPTAKNIQYF
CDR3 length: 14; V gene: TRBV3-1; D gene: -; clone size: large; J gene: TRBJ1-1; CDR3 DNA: TGTGCCAGCAGCCAAATTCCGGAAAACACTGAAGCTTTCTTT; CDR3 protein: CASSQIPENTEAFF
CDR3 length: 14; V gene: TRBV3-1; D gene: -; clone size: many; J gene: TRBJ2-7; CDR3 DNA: TGTGCCAGCAGACCCTGGAGGGGATCCTACGAGCAGTACTTC; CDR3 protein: CASRPWRGSYEQYF
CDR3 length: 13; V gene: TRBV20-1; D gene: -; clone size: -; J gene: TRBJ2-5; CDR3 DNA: TGCAGTGCTAGAGCGGACTTGGTGGAGACCCAGTACTTC; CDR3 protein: CSARADLVETQYF
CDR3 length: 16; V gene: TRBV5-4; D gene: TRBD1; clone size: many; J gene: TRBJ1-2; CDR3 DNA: TGTGCCAGCAGCTTGGCGGACAGACAGGGATTTGGTGGCTACACCTTC; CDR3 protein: CASSLADRQGFGGYTF
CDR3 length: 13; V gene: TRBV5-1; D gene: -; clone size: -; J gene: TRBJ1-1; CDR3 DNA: TGCGCCAGCAGCTTGGTGGGGGACACTGAAGCTTTCTTT; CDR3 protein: CASSLVGDTEAFF
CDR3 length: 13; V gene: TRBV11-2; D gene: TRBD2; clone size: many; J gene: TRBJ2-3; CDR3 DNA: TGTGCCAGCAGCCAAGGCGGGAGAGATACGCAGTATTTT; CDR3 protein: CASSQGGRDTQYF
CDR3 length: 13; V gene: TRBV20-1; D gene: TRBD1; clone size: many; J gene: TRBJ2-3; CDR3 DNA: TGCAGTGCCGTTCACAATATGGACAGGGGACTGAATTTT; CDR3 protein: CSAVHNMDRGLNF
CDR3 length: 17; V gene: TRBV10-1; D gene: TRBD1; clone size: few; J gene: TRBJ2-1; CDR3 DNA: TGCGCCAGCAGTGGGCTTACCGGGACAGGGGGCCGCAATGAGCAGTTCTTC; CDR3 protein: CASSGLTGTGGRNEQFF
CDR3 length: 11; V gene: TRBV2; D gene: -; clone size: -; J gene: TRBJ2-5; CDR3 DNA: TGTGCCAGCCAATATGCAGGGGCCCAGTACTTC; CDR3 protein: CASQYAGAQYF
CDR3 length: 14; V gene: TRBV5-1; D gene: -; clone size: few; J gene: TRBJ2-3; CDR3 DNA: TGCGCCAGCAGTGGGGGGCCTAGCACAGATACGCAGTATTTT; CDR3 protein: CASSGGPSTDTQYF
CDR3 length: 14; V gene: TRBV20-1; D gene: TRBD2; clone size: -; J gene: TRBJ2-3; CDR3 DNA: TGCAGTGCTAGGACTAGCGGGGGCTTGAATACGCAGTATTTT; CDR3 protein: CSARTSGGLNTQYF
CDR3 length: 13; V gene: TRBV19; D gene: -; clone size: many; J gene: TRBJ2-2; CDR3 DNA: TGTGCCAGTAGGTTGGTGAGGACCGGGGAGCTGTTTTTT; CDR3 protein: CASRLVRTGELFF
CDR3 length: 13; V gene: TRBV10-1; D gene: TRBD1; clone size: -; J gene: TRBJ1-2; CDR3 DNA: TGCGCCAGCAGTGTGGGACAGACCTATGGCTACACCTTC; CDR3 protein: CASSVGQTYGYTF
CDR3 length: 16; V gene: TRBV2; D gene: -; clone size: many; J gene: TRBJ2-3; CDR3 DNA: TGTGCCAGCACAGGGGCAGGACAGTCTAGCACAGATACGCAGTATTTT; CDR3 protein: CASTGAGQSSTDTQYF
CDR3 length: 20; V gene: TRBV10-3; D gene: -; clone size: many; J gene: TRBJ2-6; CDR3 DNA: TGTGCCATCAGTGTCGAGAGGGCCACCGATGTTGGCTCTGGGGCCAACGTCCTGACTTTC; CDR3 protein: CAISVERATDVGSGANVLTF
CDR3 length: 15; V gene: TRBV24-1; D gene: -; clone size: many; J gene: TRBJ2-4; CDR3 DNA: TGTGCCACCAGTGAATCCGGGGAAGGAGGAAACATTCAGTACTTC; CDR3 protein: CATSESGEGGNIQYF
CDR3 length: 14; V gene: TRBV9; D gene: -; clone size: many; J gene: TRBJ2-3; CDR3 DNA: TGTGCCAGCAGCGTAAGTGGGAGCACAGATACGCAGTATTTT; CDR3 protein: CASSVSGSTDTQYF
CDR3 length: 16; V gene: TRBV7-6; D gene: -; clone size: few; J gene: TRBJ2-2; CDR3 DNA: TGTGCCAGCAGCTTAGCGCGCCGGGAGAACACCGGGGAGCTGTTTTTT; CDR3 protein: CASSLARRENTGELFF
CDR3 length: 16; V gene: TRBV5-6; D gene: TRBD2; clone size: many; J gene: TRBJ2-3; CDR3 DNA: TGTGCCAGCAGCTTATCGGGCGGGGGGTTCACAGATACGCAGTATTTT; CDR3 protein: CASSLSGGGFTDTQYF
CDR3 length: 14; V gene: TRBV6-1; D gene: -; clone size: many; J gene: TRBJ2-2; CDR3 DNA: TGTGCCAGCAGTGCCCGACAGAACACCGGGGAGCTGTTTTTT; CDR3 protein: CASSARQNTGELFF
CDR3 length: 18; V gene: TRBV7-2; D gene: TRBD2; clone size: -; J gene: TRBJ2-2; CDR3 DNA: TGTGCCAGCAGCTCGGGACTAGCGGGGACCACGCGCACCGGGGAGCTGTTTTTT; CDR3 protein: CASSSGLAGTTRTGELFF
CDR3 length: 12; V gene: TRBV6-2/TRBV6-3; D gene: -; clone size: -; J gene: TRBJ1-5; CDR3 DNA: TGTGCCAGCAGGAAAGCAAATCAGCCCCAGCATTTT; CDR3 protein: CASRKANQPQHF
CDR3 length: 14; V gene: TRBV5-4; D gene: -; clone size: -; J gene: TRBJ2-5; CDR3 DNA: TGTGCCAGCAGCTTGTACTCTACACGAGAGACCCAGTACTTC; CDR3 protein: CASSLYSTRETQYF
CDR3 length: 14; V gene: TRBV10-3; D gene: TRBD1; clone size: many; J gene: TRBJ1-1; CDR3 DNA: TGTGCCATCAGGACAGGGCGGGGGAACACTGAAGCTTTCTTT; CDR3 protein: CAIRTGRGNTEAFF
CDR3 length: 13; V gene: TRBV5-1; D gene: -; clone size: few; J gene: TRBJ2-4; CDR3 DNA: TGCGCCAGCAGCCCCTCGGGGGCATACATTCAGTACTTC; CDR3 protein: CASSPSGAYIQYF
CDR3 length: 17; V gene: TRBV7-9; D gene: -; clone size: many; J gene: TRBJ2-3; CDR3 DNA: TGTGCCAGCAGCGCCCTTGATGAGCGGGCGAGCACAGATACGCAGTATTTT; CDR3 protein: CASSALDERASTDTQYF
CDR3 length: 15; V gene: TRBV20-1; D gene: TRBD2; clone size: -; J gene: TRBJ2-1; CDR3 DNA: TGCAGTGCTAGAGTTCTAGCGGGAGCCTACAATGAGCAGTTCTTC; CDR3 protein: CSARVLAGAYNEQFF
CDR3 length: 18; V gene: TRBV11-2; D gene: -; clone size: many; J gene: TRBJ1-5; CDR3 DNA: TGTGCCAGCAGCTTAGATGTTTGGGGGGCAGACGGCAATCAGCCCCAGCATTTT; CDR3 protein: CASSLDVWGADGNQPQHF
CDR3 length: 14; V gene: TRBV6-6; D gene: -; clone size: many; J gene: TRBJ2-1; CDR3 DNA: TGTGCCAGCAGTTACTCTGACTCCTACAATGAGCAGTTCTTC; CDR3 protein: CASSYSDSYNEQFF
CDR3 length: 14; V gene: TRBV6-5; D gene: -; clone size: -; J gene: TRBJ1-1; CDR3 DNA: TGTGCCAGCAGTACGTACCCCGACAGATCCGGGGCTTTCTTT; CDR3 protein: CASSTYPDRSGAFF
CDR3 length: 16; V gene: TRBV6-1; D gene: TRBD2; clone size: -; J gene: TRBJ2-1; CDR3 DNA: TGTGCCAGCACCCCGACCTGGTCTAGCGGGAGTTCTGAGCAGTTCTTC; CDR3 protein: CASTPTWSSGSSEQFF
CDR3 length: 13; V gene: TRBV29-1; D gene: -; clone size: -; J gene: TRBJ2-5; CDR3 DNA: TGCAGCGTGCAGAATGGACAGCAAGAGACCCAGTACTTC; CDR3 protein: CSVQNGQQETQYF
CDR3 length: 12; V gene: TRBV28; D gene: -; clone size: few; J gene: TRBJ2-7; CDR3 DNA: TGTGCCAGCAGCCCGGCTGACTACGAGCAGTACTTC; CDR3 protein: CASSPADYEQYF
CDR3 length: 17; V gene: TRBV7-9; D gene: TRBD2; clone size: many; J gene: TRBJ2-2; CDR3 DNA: TGTGCCAGCAGCCGGACTAGCGGGGGGCAGAACACCGGGGAGCTGTTTTTT; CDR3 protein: CASSRTSGGQNTGELFF
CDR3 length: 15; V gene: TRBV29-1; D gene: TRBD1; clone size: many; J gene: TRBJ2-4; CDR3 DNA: TGCAGCGTTGACGGGGACAGGGGCTTAGGATACATTCAGTACTTC; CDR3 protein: CSVDGDRGLGYIQYF
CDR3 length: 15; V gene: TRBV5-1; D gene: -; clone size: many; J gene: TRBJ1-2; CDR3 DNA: TGCGCCAGCAGCTTGGAGGGACTCATCCAAAGAGGCTACACCTTC; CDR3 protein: CASSLEGLIQRGYTF
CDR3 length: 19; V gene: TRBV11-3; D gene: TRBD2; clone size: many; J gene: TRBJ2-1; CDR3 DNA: TGTGCCAGCAGCTTAGATTGGTGCGTAACTAGCGGAGCCTACAATGAGCAGTTCTTC; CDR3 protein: CASSLDWCVTSGAYNEQFF
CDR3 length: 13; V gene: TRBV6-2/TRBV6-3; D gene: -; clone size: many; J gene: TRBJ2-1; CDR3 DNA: TGTGCCAGCAGTTACTCGATTAGCGGTTGGCAGTTCTTC; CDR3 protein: CASSYSISGWQFF
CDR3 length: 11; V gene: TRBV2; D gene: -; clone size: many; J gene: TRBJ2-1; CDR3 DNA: TGTGCCAGCGGACAGTACAATGAGCAGTTCTTC; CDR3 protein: CASGQYNEQFF
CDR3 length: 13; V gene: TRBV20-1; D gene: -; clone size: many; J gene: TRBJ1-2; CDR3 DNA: TGCAGTGCTAAGGGTCAAGATAACTATGGCTACACCTTC; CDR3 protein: CSAKGQDNYGYTF
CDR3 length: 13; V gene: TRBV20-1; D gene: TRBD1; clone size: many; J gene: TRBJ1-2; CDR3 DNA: TGCAGTGCTAGGAACAGGGGGAACTATGGCTACACCTTC; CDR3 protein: CSARNRGNYGYTF